This TCR beta chain was obtained from a study of CD8 T cells in Susac syndrome. Trimming took 0 bases from V and 6 from J; bases not matched to a gene: 4. Germline CDR1 is KGHDR and CDR2 is SFDVKD. The CDR3 loop spans 16 amino acids. The authors reverse transcribed about 0.5 to 1 ug RNA with random hexamers. TCRdb reanalysed the immunoSEQ multiplex PCR reads using MiXCR and keeps one entry per CDR3 protein. The sample has around 170,000 distinct CDR3 sequences; around 92% are singletons. Sequenced sample: CD4+ T cells from PBMCs. This sequence was found in a human donor in good health. The V gene is TRBV24-1, the J gene TRBJ2-2; 9 bases agree with TRBD1. The chain's CDR3 is CATSDLRTGDSGELFF. DNA for the CDR3: TGTGCCACCAGTGATTTGCGGACAGGGGATTCCGGGGAGCTGTTTTTT.